The entry below gives a single T cell receptor (beta chain) sequence along with its context. Clones were sequenced by immunoSEQ multiplex PCR, and TCRdb holds only the in-frame ones, with some missing. The table lists over 250,000 clones, approximately 86% of them singletons, with 0.75% to 1% in the top ten. The entry originates in a study of blood T cell repertoires in COVID-19. Across the whole study: The United States, Italy and Spain provided the acute and convalescent COVID-19 samples.

The germline V gene encodes CDR1 MNHEY and CDR2 SMNVEV (reference sequence). The CDR3 consists of 19 residues. The V segment lost 1 base and the J segment 5 bases; nucleotides outside the gene matches: 12. All enrollees were about 18 to 89 years old and from fewer than 25 US areas. Cohort assignment relied on participant-reported clinical history. Recovery among Cohort 3 donors was established by two negative PCRs, clearance, or symptom resolution. Sequencing was performed on PBMCs or T cells enriched from blood (not recorded which). This clonotype originated in a woman aged 25 to 39 who had recovered from COVID-19. The chain joins TRBV27 to TRBJ2-2; 11 bases agree with TRBD1. CDR3 region: CASSLFLSGTGGLTGELFF. The CDR3 DNA reads as TGTGCCAGCAGTTTATTTCTCAGCGGGACAGGGGGACTTACCGGGGAGCTGTTTTTT.